These 28 T cell receptor beta chains were all obtained from the same sample, sequenced in a study of T cell responses to AZD1222 COVID-19 vaccine. The repertoire was sequenced with immunoSEQ multiplex PCR; TCRdb's copy has only in-frame clones and lacks some. The sample consists of about 160,000 clones, roughly 90% of them appearing once. Sequencing was performed on peripheral blood, taken on day 0 of AZD1222 vaccination. All receptors derive from an adult in good health.

This rearrangement joins TRBV27 to TRBJ2-7; 8 positions match TRBD2. The CDR3 totals 15 residues. The V segment lost 6 bases and the J segment 0 bases; nucleotides outside the gene matches: 7. CDR1 and CDR2 (germline): MNHEY, SMNVEV (reference sequence). The CDR3 DNA reads TGTGCCAGCAGCACCGGGACTAGAGGCTCCTACGAGCAGTACTTC. This sequence encodes CASSTGTRGSYEQYF.

V gene TRBV18 combines with J gene TRBJ1-4; 8 nucleotides agree with TRBD1. V was pared by 6 bases and J by 0 bases, with 6 bases of the junction left unmatched. This CDR3 region has 16 residues. From germline, CDR1 is KGHSH and CDR2 LQKENI. CDR3 bases: TGTGCCAGCTCTCGGGACAGGTCGACAACTAATGAAAAACTGTTTTTT. It specifies CASSRDRSTTNEKLFF.

The rearrangement joins TRBV2 to TRBJ1-2, with D possibly TRBD1 on 5 matching bases. The length of the CDR3 is 14 residues. Trimming took 0 bases from V and 6 from J, leaving 11 bases between them. Germline loops: CDR1 SNHLY, CDR2 FYNNEI. In DNA form, the CDR3 reads TGTGCCAGCAGTGAAGCGCCAGGGATAAATGGCTACACCTTC. Protein product: CASSEAPGINGYTF. Complete variable domain (other parts from reference TRBV2 and TRBJ1-2): EPEVTQTPSHQVTQMGQEVILRCVPISNHLYFYWYRQILGQKVEFLVSFYNNEISEKSEIFDDQFSVERPDGSNFTLKIRSTKLEDSAMYFCASSEAPGINGYTFGSGTRLTVV.

The gene calls are TRBV28 and TRBJ1-2; D might be TRBD1 (5 bases). The CDR3 contains 14 residues. Trimming cost V 5 bases and J 0 bases, with 10 bases left between them. Germline lookup yields CDR1 MDHEN and CDR2 SYDVKM. The CDR3 sequence is CASSPQGANYGYTF. The CDR3 DNA reads as TGTGCCAGCAGTCCCCAGGGAGCTAACTATGGCTACACCTTC.

The chain couples TRBV6-2 or TRBV6-3 to TRBJ1-1, with 10 positions matching TRBD1. The CDR3 spans 16 residues. The junction had 12 bases not matched to a gene; V was cut back by 7 bases and J by 4 bases. CDR1 and CDR2 from the germline V gene are MNHEY and SVGEGT. The CDR3 sequence is CASNPGTGVGSTEAFF. CDR3 bases: TGTGCCAGCAACCCCGGGACAGGGGTCGGGAGCACTGAAGCTTTCTTT.

The V call is TRBV24-1, the J call TRBJ2-1; no definite D call. From germline, CDR1 is KGHDR and CDR2 SFDVKD. This CDR3 region has 17 residues. V lost 2 bases and J lost 0, with 13 bases in between. The CDR3 DNA reads as TGTGCCACCAGTGATTCCCGGTCGGGTCTCTCCTACAATGAGCAGTTCTTC. Translation: CATSDSRSGLSYNEQFF.

The V gene is TRBV28, the J gene TRBJ1-3; D unclear. V was cut by 3 bases and J by 0 bases, with 9 bases left in between. CDR1 and CDR2 (germline): MDHEN, SYDVKM. The CDR3 has 15 residues. CDR3 DNA: TGTGCCAGCAGTTTTTCAGGCCTCTCTGGAAACACCATATATTTT. Protein sequence: CASSFSGLSGNTIYF.

This clone came up once. This chain's CDR3 is CASTTGGRGNTIYF. The CDR3 DNA sequence: TGTGCCAGCACCACAGGGGGACGTGGAAACACCATATATTTT. This chain uses TRBV28 with TRBJ1-3; 8 bases match TRBD1. Germline V gene data show CDR1 as MDHEN and CDR2 as SYDVKM. J was trimmed by 3 bases and V by 7 bases; bases with no gene match: 5. The CDR3 totals 14 residues. Supplemented by reference TRBV28 and TRBJ1-3, the full variable domain reads DVKVTQSSRYLVKRTGEKVFLECVQDMDHENMFWYRQDPGLGLRLIYFSYDVKMKEKGDIPEGYSVSREKKERFSLILESASTNQTSMYLCASTTGGRGNTIYFGEGSWLTVV.

J is TRBJ2-7 and V is TRBV11-3; 10 bases are shared with TRBD1. Germline V lookup: CDR1 SGHNT, CDR2 YENEEA. The CDR3 length is 15 residues. With V trimmed by 0 bases and J by 3 bases, 2 bases remained unmatched. The CDR3 here is CASSLEGQGSYEQYF. The CDR3 nucleotides are TGTGCCAGCAGCTTAGAGGGACAGGGGAGCTACGAGCAGTACTTC.

This chain joins TRBV6-6 and TRBJ1-5; 7 bases are shared with TRBD1. Losses at the gene ends were 0 bases for V and 7 bases for J; bases not matched to a gene: 3. The CDR3 runs to 14 residues. Germline V gives CDR1 MNHNY, CDR2 SVGAGI (reference sequence). CDR3 region: CASSYSRGRQPQHF. CDR3 nucleotides: TGTGCCAGCAGTTACTCCAGGGGGAGGCAGCCCCAGCATTTT.

V is TRBV11-3 and J is TRBJ1-1; the D is unclear. Germline CDR1 reads SGHNT; CDR2 reads YENEEA. The germline V and J ends were trimmed by 5 bases and 6 bases, with 13 bases remaining between them. The length of the CDR3 is 13 residues. CDR3 coding DNA: TGTGCCAGCAGCCCGACTATGGTTTCTGAAGCTTTCTTT. This sequence encodes CASSPTMVSEAFF.

The genes are TRBV19 and TRBJ2-7, with D tentatively TRBD2 (5 bases). Germline V lookup: CDR1 LNHDA, CDR2 SQIVND (reference sequence). This CDR3 contains 14 residues. V dropped 2 bases and J dropped 0 bases, with 8 bases sitting between them. CDR3 DNA sequence: TGTGCCAGTAGTATAAAGCGGAGCTCCTACGAGCAGTACTTC. The encoded protein is CASSIKRSSYEQYF.

This clone was seen once. The chain employs TRBV30 and TRBJ2-7; no reliable D call. Germline V gene data show CDR1 as GTSNPN and CDR2 as SVGIG (reference sequence). V lost 0 bases to trimming and J lost 6 bases, with 9 bases between them. The CDR3 runs 12 residues. In DNA form, the CDR3 reads TGTGCCTGGAGTGTACGTGGCAGCGAGCAGTACTTC. Translation gives CAWSVRGSEQYF. Full variable domain (missing parts from reference TRBV30 and TRBJ2-7): SQTIHQWPATLVQPVGSPLSLECTVEGTSNPNLYWYRQAAGRGLQLLFYSVGIGQISSEVPQNLSASRPQDRQFILSSKKLLLSDSGFYLCAWSVRGSEQYFGPGTRLTVT.

This chain joins TRBV5-8 and TRBJ1-5, with a possible D match to TRBD1 (5 bases). This CDR3 comprises 15 residues. Per the germline V gene, CDR1 is SGHTS and CDR2 is YDEGEE. V was clipped by 4 bases and J by 2 bases, with 13 bases between them. The CDR3 loop reads CASSHGGRGNQPQHF. DNA of the CDR3: TGTGCCAGCAGCCACGGGGGTCGTGGCAATCAGCCCCAGCATTTT.

The chain uses TRBV11-3 and TRBJ2-7, with 12 bases that match TRBD2. V lost 5 bases and J lost 0; bases outside the gene matches: 5. Germline CDR1 SGHNT, CDR2 YENEEA. This CDR3 contains 16 residues. CDR3 loop: CASSTSTSGSSYEQYF. CDR3 nucleotide sequence: TGTGCCAGCAGCACATCGACTAGCGGGAGCTCCTACGAGCAGTACTTC.

The CDR3 DNA is TGTGCCACTCTACGCCCGGGACAGCCATTTAGCAATCAGCCCCAGCATTTT. Translated, it gives CATLRPGQPFSNQPQHF. The V and J genes are TRBV24-1 and TRBJ1-5; TRBD1 matches at 7 bases. From germline, CDR1 is KGHDR and CDR2 SFDVKD. With V trimmed by 10 bases and J by 0 bases, 14 bases remained unmatched. The CDR3 is made up of 17 amino acids.

The gene calls are TRBV6-2 or TRBV6-3 and TRBJ2-3, with D maybe TRBD2 (5 bases). The CDR3 extends over 13 amino acids. Germline lookup yields CDR1 MNHEY and CDR2 SVGEGT. The V end was cut by 2 bases, the J end by 10 bases, with 13 bases between. CDR3 in amino acids: CASSYPLERAQYF. The CDR3 region has the DNA TGTGCCAGCAGTTACCCCCTAGAGAGGGCGCAGTATTTT.

The chain links TRBV7-9 to TRBJ2-6; 7 nucleotides align to TRBD1. CDR1 and CDR2 (germline): SEHNR, FQNEAQ (reference sequence). The CDR3 loop spans 19 amino acids. V shed 5 bases and J 0 bases; nucleotides not matched to a gene: 13. The CDR3 protein is CASSPKTGQLDSGANVLTF. CDR3 sequence (DNA): TGTGCCAGCAGCCCGAAAACGGGACAGCTCGACTCTGGGGCCAACGTCCTGACTTTC.

The CDR3 loop is CASSIIQGANQPQHF. CDR3 nucleotides: TGTGCCAGTAGTATCATACAGGGGGCTAATCAGCCCCAGCATTTT. The chain is built from TRBV19 and TRBJ1-5; 9 nucleotides line up with TRBD1. J gave up 4 bases and V 3 bases, and 4 bases lay outside the gene matches. Germline V gene sequence: CDR1 LNHDA, CDR2 SQIVND (reference sequence). CDR3 length: 15 residues.

The chain recombines TRBV6-1 with TRBJ2-7, with D tentatively TRBD1 or TRBD2 (5 bases each). Trimming removed 1 base at V and 2 bases at J, with 9 bases between. CDR1 MNHNS and CDR2 SASEGT come from the germline V gene. CDR3 length equals 14 residues. The CDR3 loop is CASSEGGPPYEQYF. The CDR3 DNA reads as TGTGCCAGCAGTGAAGGGGGACCCCCCTACGAGCAGTACTTC.

There are a few counts of this clone. The chain joins TRBV28 to TRBJ1-3; D is unresolved. The germline V and J ends were trimmed by 3 bases and 0 bases, with 9 bases remaining between them. The CDR3 is 15 amino acids. The germline V gene has CDR1 MDHEN and CDR2 SYDVKM. The CDR3 sequence is CASSFHRDSGNTIYF. CDR3 DNA: TGTGCCAGCAGTTTTCACCGCGACTCTGGAAACACCATATATTTT.

V is TRBV13 and J is TRBJ2-1; 14 bases are a match to TRBD2. V shed 4 bases and J 7 bases; nucleotides not matched to a gene: 6. CDR1 is PRHDT, CDR2 FYEKMQ, per germline (reference sequence). CDR3 size: 16 residues. CDR3 loop: CASSSSGTSGSNEQFF. The CDR3 nucleotides read TGTGCCAGCAGCTCCTCCGGGACTAGCGGGAGTAATGAGCAGTTCTTC.

The J gene is TRBJ2-5, the V gene TRBV7-8; D is perhaps TRBD1 (5 bases). Germline V lookup: CDR1 SGHVS, CDR2 FQNEAQ. The CDR3 is 17 amino acids. V lost 0 bases to trimming and J lost 7 bases, with 21 bases between them. CDR3 loop: CASSLALRLNPRGTQYF. The CDR3 DNA reads as TGTGCCAGCAGCTTAGCGCTCAGGCTAAACCCTAGGGGGACCCAGTACTTC.

The gene calls are TRBV5-1 and TRBJ1-1; the D gene is possibly TRBD1 (5 bases). This CDR3 comprises 16 residues. CDR1 SGHRS and CDR2 YFSETQ come from the germline V gene. V was pared by 4 bases and J by 3 bases, with 19 bases between. CDR3 nucleotide sequence: TGCGCCAGCAGCCCGAATCTGAGGGGTCCGGACACTGAAGCTTTCTTT. Protein: CASSPNLRGPDTEAFF. The full variable domain, its missing parts supplied by reference TRBV5-1 and TRBJ1-1, is KAGVTQTPRYLIKTRGQQVTLSCSPISGHRSVSWYQQTPGQGLQFLFEYFSETQRNKGNFPGRFSGRQFSNSRSEMNVSTLELGDSALYLCASSPNLRGPDTEAFFGQGTRLTVV.

This sequence joins TRBV9 and TRBJ2-3, with D perhaps TRBD2 (5 bases). Per the germline V gene, CDR1 is SGDLS and CDR2 is YYNGEE. CDR3 size: 16 residues. V was trimmed by 2 bases and J by 0 bases, leaving 13 bases between them. The CDR3 sequence is CASSVASRTSTDTQYF. CDR3 in DNA: TGTGCCAGCAGCGTGGCCAGCAGGACTAGCACAGATACGCAGTATTTT.

This clone came up once. V usage is TRBV19 and J usage is TRBJ2-2, with 10 bases lining up with TRBD2. Unmatched junction bases numbered 10, after V lost 5 bases and J lost 1 base. CDR3 length equals 18 residues. CDR1 is LNHDA, CDR2 SQIVND, per germline (reference sequence). The CDR3, as DNA: TGTGCCAGTAGTCTCAAACACAGACTAGCGGGGAACACCGGGGAGCTGTTTTTT. It yields the protein CASSLKHRLAGNTGELFF.

The gene calls are TRBV18 and TRBJ2-1; the D call may be TRBD1 or TRBD2 (6 bases each). The germline gives CDR1 KGHSH, CDR2 LQKENI. Trimming removed 4 bases from V and 6 bases from J, with 13 bases in between. CDR3 length: 14 amino acids. The CDR3 loop reads CASSLGGLLNEQFF. DNA for the CDR3: TGTGCCAGCTCACTAGGGGGACTCCTCAATGAGCAGTTCTTC.

The J gene is TRBJ2-3, the V gene TRBV29-1; no reliable D call. The CDR3 has 14 residues. Germline lookup yields CDR1 SQVTM and CDR2 ANQGSEA. The V and J ends lost 6 bases and 6 bases respectively, with 19 bases between them. The CDR3, as DNA: TGCAGCGTGCTAAAACCGGAATTCCCGGATACGCAGTATTTT. Translation gives CSVLKPEFPDTQYF.